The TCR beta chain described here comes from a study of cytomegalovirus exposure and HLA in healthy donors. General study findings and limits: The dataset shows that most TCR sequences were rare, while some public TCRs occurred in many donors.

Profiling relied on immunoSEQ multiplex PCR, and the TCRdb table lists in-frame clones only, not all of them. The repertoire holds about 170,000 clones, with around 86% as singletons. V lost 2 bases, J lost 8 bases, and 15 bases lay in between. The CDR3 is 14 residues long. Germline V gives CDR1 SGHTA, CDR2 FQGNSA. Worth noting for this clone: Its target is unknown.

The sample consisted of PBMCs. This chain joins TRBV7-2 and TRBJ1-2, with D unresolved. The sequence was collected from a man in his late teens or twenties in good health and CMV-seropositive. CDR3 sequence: CASSLLNRLRGYTF. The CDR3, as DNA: TGTGCCAGCAGCTTACTGAACAGATTGAGAGGCTACACCTTC.